The 25 T cell receptor beta chains below were found in one sample sequenced in a study of blood T cells in healthy people across ages. Using a J-beta primer mix together with a sample-barcoded 5' primer, a second PCR was run for roughly 7 to 11 cycles. TCRdb used MiXCR to reprocess the 5' RACE reads, holding one entry per CDR3 protein. The data contain 1,800,000 or so distinct CDR3 sequences, about two fifths of them singletons. The sample taken for sequencing was blood. Receptors originate from a human donor in good health.

This clonotype has only a few counts. The gene calls are TRBV7-3 and TRBJ2-7; D gene uncertain. Germline V lookup: CDR1 SGHTA, CDR2 FQGTGA. V dropped 1 base and J dropped 2 bases, with 9 bases sitting between them. This CDR3 comprises 14 residues. The CDR3 DNA reads as TGTGCCAGCAGCTTAAATGACGGCCCCTACGAGCAGTACTTC. As protein: CASSLNDGPYEQYF.

The V and J genes are TRBV18 and TRBJ2-3; D not resolved. The CDR3 extends over 15 amino acids. The germline CDR1 and CDR2 sequences are KGHSH and LQKENI. V lost 1 base and J 3 bases, leaving 11 bases between the germline ends. The CDR3 bases are TGTGCCAGCTCACCACGTTCGGCAGCTACAGATACGCAGTATTTT. Its translation: CASSPRSAATDTQYF. The full variable domain, its missing parts supplied by reference TRBV18 and TRBJ2-3, is NAGVMQNPRHLVRRRGQEARLRCSPMKGHSHVYWYRQLPEEGLKFMVYLQKENIIDESGMPKERFSAEFPKEGPSILRIQQVVRGDSAAYFCASSPRSAATDTQYFGPGTRLTVL.

This clonotype was observed a handful of times. This chain links TRBV7-9 with TRBJ1-2; the match to TRBD1 covers 8 bases. Trimming at V came to 5 bases and at J to 8 bases, leaving 1 base not matched to a gene. The CDR3 runs 11 residues. Germline V lookup: CDR1 SEHNR, CDR2 FQNEAQ (reference sequence). The chain's CDR3 is CASSGTGGYTF. CDR3 DNA: TGTGCCAGCAGCGGGACAGGAGGCTACACCTTC.

The rearrangement links TRBV29-1 to TRBJ2-3; D gene unclear. From germline, CDR1 is SQVTM and CDR2 ANQGSEA. The CDR3 loop spans 14 amino acids. V was clipped by 1 base and J by 1 base, with 9 bases between them. In nucleotides, the CDR3 is TGCAGCGTTGAAGGTGTGCCGGGCACAGATACGCAGTATTTT. Protein product: CSVEGVPGTDTQYF.

This rearrangement joins TRBV7-3 to TRBJ2-7; TRBD1 might be the D (6 bases). V was clipped by 1 base and J by 5 bases, with 12 bases between them. CDR3 length equals 14 residues. The germline V gene encodes CDR1 SGHTA and CDR2 FQGTGA. CDR3 sequence (DNA): TGTGCCAGCAGCTTAATGGGGGCGCAAAACGAGCAGTACTTC. It codes for CASSLMGAQNEQYF.

The genes are TRBV28 and TRBJ1-2; D ambiguous. The V gene lost 7 bases and the J gene lost 4 bases, with 25 bases spanning the gap. The CDR3 loop spans 17 amino acids. The germline CDR1 and CDR2 sequences are MDHEN and SYDVKM. CDR3 loop: CASIKGRGQKLIYGYTF. DNA of the CDR3: TGTGCCAGCATTAAAGGTCGGGGTCAGAAACTTATCTATGGCTACACCTTC.

The chain combines TRBV29-1 with TRBJ2-5; D gene uncertain. From germline, CDR1 is SQVTM and CDR2 ANQGSEA. Trimming cost V 1 base and J 5 bases, with 8 bases left between them. This CDR3 spans 12 amino acids. The CDR3 DNA sequence: TGCAGCGTTGAAGTCAACGCGGAGACCCAGTACTTC. It encodes CSVEVNAETQYF. Filled out from reference TRBV29-1 and TRBJ2-5, the complete variable domain reads SAVISQKPSRDICQRGTSLTIQCQVDSQVTMMFWYRQQPGQSLTLIATANQGSEATYESGFVIDKFPISRPNLTFSTLTVSNMSPEDSSIYLCSVEVNAETQYFGPGTRLLVL.

The V gene is TRBV6-6, the J gene TRBJ1-5; tentatively, D is TRBD1 (5 bases). The CDR3 extends over 16 amino acids. Germline CDR1 is MNHNY and CDR2 is SVGAGI (reference sequence). V was shortened by 5 bases and J by 6 bases, with 20 bases between the two germline ends. The CDR3 spells CASSKTGTRAGQPQHF. CDR3 DNA sequence: TGTGCCAGCAGTAAAACCGGGACTAGGGCAGGTCAGCCCCAGCATTTT.

The rearrangement links TRBV6-6 to TRBJ1-2, with 7 bases matching TRBD1. Germline V gene lookup returns CDR1 MNHNY and CDR2 SVGAGI (reference sequence). The CDR3 spans 15 residues. Trimming took 6 bases from V and 4 from J; bases not matched to a gene: 11. The CDR3, as DNA: TGTGCCAGCAGAGCGGACTTGGGACAGTCCTATGGCTACACCTTC. It encodes CASRADLGQSYGYTF.

Comment on this clonotype: At one of its ends the junction is not consistent with the germline gene, which may arise from a read error. The chain has TRBV28 and TRBJ1-1; D unclear. Germline CDR1 is MDHEN and CDR2 is SYDVKM. The CDR3 sequence is 13 residues long. This chain's CDR3 is CASSFYIDTEAFF. The CDR3 DNA follows: TGCGCCAGCAGTTTTTATATAGACACTGAAGCTTTCTTT.

The rearrangement uses TRBV28 and TRBJ2-7, with D possibly TRBD2 on 5 matching bases. The CDR3 is 13 amino acids. V was pared by 7 bases and J by 2 bases, with 12 bases between. Germline V lookup: CDR1 MDHEN, CDR2 SYDVKM. The CDR3 spells CASTGRETYEQYF. Written as DNA, the CDR3 is TGTGCCAGCACAGGACGGGAAACCTACGAGCAGTACTTC.

The V call is TRBV7-6, the J call TRBJ1-5; D unclear. V lost 1 base and J lost 7, with 11 bases in between. This CDR3 spans 14 amino acids. CDR1 and CDR2 (germline): SGHVS, FNYEAQ. CDR3 sequence reads: CASSLENGGQPQHF. The CDR3 nucleotides read TGTGCCAGCAGCTTAGAAAATGGCGGACAGCCCCAGCATTTT.

The sample holds a few counts of this clonotype. The V gene is TRBV5-5, the J gene TRBJ2-7; no firm D call. V was pared by 4 bases and J by 5 bases, with 16 bases between. Germline assignment: CDR1 SGHKS and CDR2 YYEKEE (reference sequence). The CDR3 is made up of 14 amino acids. DNA of the CDR3: TGTGCCAGCAGCCTCTCCGGTAGCACCCACGAGCAGTACTTC. It specifies CASSLSGSTHEQYF.

Comments on this clonotype: An end of the junction differs from the germline gene, which may be a read error. This rearrangement joins TRBV12-3 or TRBV12-4 to TRBJ1-2; D perhaps matches TRBD1 (6 bases). This CDR3 is built from 13 residues. DNA for the CDR3: TGTGTCAGCAGCCGCCCGGGGGCGGTCGGCTACACCTTC. Translation: CVSSRPGAVGYTF.

The chain combines TRBV20-1 with TRBJ2-5, with 9 nucleotides matching TRBD2. The germline CDR1 and CDR2 sequences are DFQATT and SNEGSKA (reference sequence). There are 16 residues in the CDR3. V was pared by 3 bases and J by 1 base, with 9 bases of the junction left unmatched. CDR3 DNA sequence: TGCAGTGCTAGTTATCGCGGGGGGGAGCTCCAAGAGACCCAGTACTTC. This translates into CSASYRGGELQETQYF.

This clonotype was detected many times. A junction end diverges from the germline sequence, so it may reflect a read error. J is TRBJ1-1 and V is TRBV12-3 or TRBV12-4, with a possible D match to TRBD1 (5 bases). The CDR3 has 13 residues. CDR3 loop: CASSLGENTEAFF. CDR3 DNA sequence: TGTGCCAGCAGCTTAGGGGAGAACACTGAAGCTTTCTTT.

This clonotype was detected many times. The chain links TRBV7-6 to TRBJ2-1; D is possibly TRBD2 (6 bases). Trimming cost V 5 bases and J 0 bases, with 17 bases left between them. Germline values: CDR1 SGHVS, CDR2 FNYEAQ. The CDR3 consists of 17 residues. In nucleotides, the CDR3 is TGTGCCAGCAGCGCGATTCCGCTAGCGAGCTCCTACAATGAGCAGTTCTTC. The encoded protein is CASSAIPLASSYNEQFF.

The genes are TRBV20-1 and TRBJ2-5; D might be TRBD1 (5 bases). V was clipped by 0 bases and J by 5 bases, with 13 bases between them. The CDR3 consists of 14 residues. Germline V gene sequence: CDR1 DFQATT, CDR2 SNEGSKA (reference sequence). The CDR3 nucleotides read TGCAGTGCTAGAGAAACAGGCTACGGCGAGACCCAGTACTTC. Its translation: CSARETGYGETQYF.

The table lists this clonotype with a count of one. CDR3 DNA sequence: TGTGCCAGCCTCTTGACAGGGGGCTACTACGAGCAGTACTTC. Translated, it gives CASLLTGGYYEQYF. The genes are TRBV28 and TRBJ2-7; 10 bases map to TRBD1. The germline V gene encodes CDR1 MDHEN and CDR2 SYDVKM. This CDR3 region has 14 residues. The V gene end was trimmed by 8 bases and the J gene end by 3 bases; junction bases not matched to a gene: 7.

CDR3 in amino acids: CASSLGRAGGLETQYF. CDR3 DNA sequence: TGTGCCAGCAGCTTAGGACGGGCGGGGGGGCTGGAGACCCAGTACTTC. This sequence joins TRBV7-2 and TRBJ2-5; TRBD2 aligns across 9 bases. V lost 1 base to trimming and J lost 5 bases; unmatched junction nucleotides: 8. The CDR3 is made up of 16 amino acids. CDR1 and CDR2 from the germline V gene are SGHTA and FQGNSA.

The CDR3 DNA sequence: TGTGCCAGCAGGCTGACAGGGGCTGGCTACACCTTC. Its protein is CASRLTGAGYTF. The gene calls are TRBV12-3 or TRBV12-4 and TRBJ1-2, with 8 bases aligning to TRBD1. CDR3 size: 12 residues. J lost 7 bases, V lost 6 bases, and 4 bases had no gene match.

V usage is TRBV10-3 and J usage is TRBJ2-3; unclear D gene. CDR1 is ENHRY and CDR2 is SYGVKD in the germline V gene. The CDR3 has 13 amino acids. V was shortened by 5 bases and J by 6 bases, with 12 bases between the two germline ends. For the CDR3, the DNA is TGTGCCATCAGTTCCCCGGCGCGGGATACGCAGTATTTT. The encoded protein is CAISSPARDTQYF.

This clonotype was seen only a few times. J is TRBJ1-5 and V is TRBV4-1; D gene ambiguous. V was cut by 0 bases and J by 0 bases, with 6 bases left in between. The germline V gene encodes CDR1 MGHRA and CDR2 YSYEKL. The CDR3 runs to 15 residues. The CDR3 DNA reads TGCGCCAGCAGCCAAGATTACAGTAGCAATCAGCCCCAGCATTTT. Translating it yields CASSQDYSSNQPQHF.

The V gene is TRBV19, the J gene TRBJ1-1; possibly TRBD1 for D (5 bases). The CDR3 runs 15 residues. CDR1 and CDR2 from the germline V gene are LNHDA and SQIVND (reference sequence). V dropped 7 bases and J dropped 8 bases, with 23 bases sitting between them. CDR3 region: CASNQQVGLSKEAFF. CDR3 DNA sequence: TGTGCCAGTAACCAACAGGTCGGTCTAAGTAAGGAAGCTTTCTTT.

The rearrangement uses TRBV6-5 and TRBJ2-7, with 10 positions matching TRBD1. This CDR3 has 16 amino acids. CDR1 and CDR2 from the germline V gene are MNHEY and SVGAGI. Unmatched junction bases numbered 7, after V lost 4 bases and J lost 1 base. The CDR3 DNA follows: TGTGCCAGCAGTTTTCACCGGGACAGGGGTTCCTACGAGCAGTACTTC. It specifies CASSFHRDRGSYEQYF.